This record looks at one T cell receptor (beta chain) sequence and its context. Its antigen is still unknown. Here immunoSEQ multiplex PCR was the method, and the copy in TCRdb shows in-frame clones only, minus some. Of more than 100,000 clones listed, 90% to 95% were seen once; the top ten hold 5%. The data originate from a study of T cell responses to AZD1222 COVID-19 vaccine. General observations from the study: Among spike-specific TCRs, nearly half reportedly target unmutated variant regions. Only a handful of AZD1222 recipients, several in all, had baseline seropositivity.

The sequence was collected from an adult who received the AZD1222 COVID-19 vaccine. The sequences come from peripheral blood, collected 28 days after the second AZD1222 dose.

The CDR3 DNA sequence: TGTGCCAGCAGTCTGGGGGACAGGGGGTACAATGAGCAGTTCTTC. It specifies CASSLGDRGYNEQFF. The rearrangement joins TRBV5-8 to TRBJ2-1, with 11 bases matching TRBD1. The CDR3 contains 15 residues. Trimming took 5 bases from V and 4 from J; bases not matched to a gene: 5. Germline V CDR1 and CDR2: SGHTS, YDEGEE. The variable domain in full, with the rest retrieved from reference TRBV5-8 and TRBJ2-1, is EAGVTQSPTHLIKTRGQQATLRCSPISGHTSVYWYQQALGLGLQFLLWYDEGEERNRGNFPPRFSGRQFPNYSSELNVNALELEDSALYLCASSLGDRGYNEQFFGPGTRLTVL.